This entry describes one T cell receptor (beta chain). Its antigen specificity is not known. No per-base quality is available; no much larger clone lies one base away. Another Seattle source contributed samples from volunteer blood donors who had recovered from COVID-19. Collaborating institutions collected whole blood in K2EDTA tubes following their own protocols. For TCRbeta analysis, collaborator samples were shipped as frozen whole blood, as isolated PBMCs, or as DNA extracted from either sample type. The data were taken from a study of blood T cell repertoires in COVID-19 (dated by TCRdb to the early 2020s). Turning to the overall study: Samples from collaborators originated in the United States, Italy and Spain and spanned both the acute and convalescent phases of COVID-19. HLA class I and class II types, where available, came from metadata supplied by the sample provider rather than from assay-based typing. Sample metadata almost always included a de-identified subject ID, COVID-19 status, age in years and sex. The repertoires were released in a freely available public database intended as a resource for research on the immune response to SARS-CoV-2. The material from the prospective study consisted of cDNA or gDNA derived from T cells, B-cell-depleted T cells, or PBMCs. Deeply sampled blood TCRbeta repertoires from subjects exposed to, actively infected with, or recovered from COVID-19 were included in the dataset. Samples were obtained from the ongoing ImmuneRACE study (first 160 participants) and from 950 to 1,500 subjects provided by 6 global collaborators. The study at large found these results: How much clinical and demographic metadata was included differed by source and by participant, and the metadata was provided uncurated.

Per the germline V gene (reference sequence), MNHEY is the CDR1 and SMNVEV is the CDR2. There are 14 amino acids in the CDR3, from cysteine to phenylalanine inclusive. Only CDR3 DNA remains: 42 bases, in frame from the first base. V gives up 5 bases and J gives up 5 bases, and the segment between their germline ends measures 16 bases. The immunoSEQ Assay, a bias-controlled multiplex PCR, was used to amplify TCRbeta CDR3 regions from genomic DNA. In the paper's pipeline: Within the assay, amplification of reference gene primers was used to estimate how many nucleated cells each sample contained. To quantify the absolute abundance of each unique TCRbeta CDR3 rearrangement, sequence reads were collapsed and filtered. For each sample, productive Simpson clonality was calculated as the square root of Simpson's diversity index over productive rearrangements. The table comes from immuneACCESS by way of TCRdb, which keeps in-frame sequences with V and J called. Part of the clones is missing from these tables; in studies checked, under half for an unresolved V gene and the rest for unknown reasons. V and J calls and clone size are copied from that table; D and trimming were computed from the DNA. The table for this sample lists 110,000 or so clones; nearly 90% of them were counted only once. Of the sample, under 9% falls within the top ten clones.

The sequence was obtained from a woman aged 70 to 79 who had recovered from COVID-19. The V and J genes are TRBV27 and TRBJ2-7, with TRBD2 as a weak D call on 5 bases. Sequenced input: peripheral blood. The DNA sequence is TGTGCCAGCAGTCCTCGGGCCCCGGAGGACGAGCAGTACTTC. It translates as CASSPRAPEDEQYF.